The source of this TCR beta chain is a study of identical twins. General study results and limits: Whereas memory repertoires showed no such difference, abundant cord blood beta clonotypes carried fewer insertions.

This clonotype was counted between two and nine times. Its specificity is unknown. CDR3 size: 14 residues. Trimming took 4 bases from V and 1 from J, leaving 10 bases between them. Unique molecular identifiers were in the cDNA, with template-switch universal primer binding. TCRdb re-called the 5' RACE reads with MiXCR, one entry per CDR3 protein. This table holds 400,000 to 650,000 distinct CDR3 sequences, 20% to 25% found once. These data were also reused for a study on T cells expressing NK-cell markers. As that study records: T cells sorted in several experiments were restricted to alpha-beta TCR T cells by an anti-gamma-delta TCR antibody. Uncertainty persisted over the HCMV specificity of expanded NKG2C+ T cell clones.

The V gene is TRBV12-3 or TRBV12-4, the J gene TRBJ1-1; TRBD1 is a possible D gene (6 bases). Material: CD4+ T cells sorted from blood. The receptor comes from a woman aged 18-29 years in good health. The CDR3 spells CASSSPGANTEAFF. The CDR3 DNA reads TGTGCCAGCAGTTCCCCAGGGGCGAACACTGAAGCTTTCTTT.